These 18 T cell receptor beta chains were all obtained from the same sample, sequenced in a study of T-cell memory formation after mild COVID-19. TCRdb called the 5' RACE reads again in MiXCR, with one record for every CDR3 protein. The table includes a few hundred thousand distinct CDR3 sequences, 16% detected once. The sequenced sample consisted of PBMCs or a T cell subset sorted from them (not recorded which). The receptor source for this set is a man younger than 35 who had mild COVID-19 (a few samples of this study predate the infection). Cell type and time point are not known.

A few counts support this clonotype. This chain joins TRBV7-9 and TRBJ2-7; D is possibly TRBD2 (5 bases). Trimming pared 4 bases from V and 7 bases from J, leaving 17 bases between. There are 14 residues in the CDR3. CDR1 SEHNR and CDR2 FQNEAQ come from the germline V gene (reference sequence). CDR3: CASSSYRGLQEQYV. The CDR3 DNA follows: TGTGCCAGCAGCTCCTACCGAGGGTTGCAAGAGCAGTACGTC.

This clonotype was detected only a few times. This rearrangement joins TRBV10-2 to TRBJ2-7, with TRBD1 matching over 7 bases. The trim removed 6 bases at V and 3 bases at J, leaving 5 bases unmatched. Germline V gene data show CDR1 as WSHSY and CDR2 as SAAADI. The CDR3 runs to 13 residues. Written as DNA, the CDR3 is TGCGCCAGCAGGATGACAGGGTTCTACGAGCAGTACTTC. It codes for CASRMTGFYEQYF.

This clonotype was counted a few times. One junction end does not reproduce the germline sequence, and a read error may be involved. The J gene is TRBJ2-7, the V gene TRBV5-1; D uncertain. This CDR3 spans 12 amino acids. The V gene's germline CDR1 is SGHRS and CDR2 YFSETQ. This CDR3 is CASSLDSNEQYF. Written as DNA, the CDR3 is TGCGCCAGCAGCTTGGACTCCAACGAGCAGTACTTC.

This clonotype occurred a few times. CDR3 protein: CASSLSTGGGTQYF. CDR3 DNA sequence: TGTGCCAGCAGTTTATCGACAGGGGGCGGTACGCAGTATTTT. This chain connects TRBV27 to TRBJ2-3; 10 bases line up with TRBD1. The CDR3 spans 14 residues. With V trimmed by 0 bases and J by 8 bases, 2 bases remained unmatched. Looked up from germline, CDR1 is MNHEY and CDR2 is SMNVEV (reference sequence).

The chain couples TRBV19 to TRBJ2-1, with a possible D match to TRBD1 (6 bases). The CDR3 is 15 residues long. V was cut by 5 bases and J by 3 bases, with 14 bases left in between. Per the germline V gene, CDR1 is LNHDA and CDR2 is SQIVND (reference sequence). CDR3 sequence: CASSPGQSYYNEQFF. DNA of the CDR3: TGTGCCAGTAGTCCTGGACAGTCTTACTACAATGAGCAGTTCTTC.

The rearrangement joins TRBV4-2 to TRBJ1-6; D is ambiguous. Germline lookup yields CDR1 LGHNA and CDR2 YNFKEQ. This CDR3 region has 13 residues. The V and J ends lost 2 bases and 9 bases respectively, with 8 bases between them. The CDR3: CASSQRGGSPLHF. In DNA form, the CDR3 reads TGTGCCAGCAGCCAACGTGGAGGTTCACCCCTCCACTTT.

The chain links TRBV12-3 or TRBV12-4 to TRBJ1-1, with D perhaps matching TRBD1 (5 bases). The V and J ends lost 6 bases and 5 bases respectively, with 22 bases between them. This CDR3 region has 16 residues. The chain's CDR3 is CASSPREWGLGTEAFF. The DNA for the CDR3 is TGTGCCAGCAGCCCCAGGGAGTGGGGTCTCGGGACTGAAGCTTTCTTT.

The chain couples TRBV6-5 to TRBJ2-1, with D tentatively TRBD1 or TRBD2 (6 bases each). The CDR3 is 15 amino acids. V was shortened by 0 bases and J by 7 bases, with 13 bases between the two germline ends. Germline-derived CDR1 and CDR2 are MNHEY and SVGAGI. CDR3 DNA: TGTGCCAGCAGTTACTCGGGGGGCCTACAAAATGAGCAGTTCTTC. As protein: CASSYSGGLQNEQFF.

The rearrangement links TRBV11-2 to TRBJ2-2; D possibly corresponds to TRBD1 (5 bases). Germline loops: CDR1 SGHAT, CDR2 FQNNGV. This CDR3 has 16 residues. Trimming shortened V by 5 bases and J by 3 bases, and 16 bases separated the two germline ends. The CDR3 is CASSPRGQGDTGELFF. The CDR3 DNA is TGTGCCAGCAGCCCCCGTGGGCAAGGGGACACCGGGGAGCTGTTTTTT.

This clonotype was observed a handful of times. The J gene is TRBJ2-1, the V gene TRBV24-1; 9 bases are shared with TRBD1. This CDR3 has 16 residues. Germline V gives CDR1 KGHDR, CDR2 SFDVKD. After removal of 3 bases from V and 4 bases from J, the junction contained 6 bases not matched to a gene. The CDR3 sequence is CATSDPTGGGYNEQFF. The CDR3 DNA sequence: TGTGCCACCAGTGATCCGACAGGGGGGGGTTACAATGAGCAGTTCTTC.

This clonotype came up a few times. The chain uses TRBV7-2 and TRBJ2-7; D ambiguous. CDR1 and CDR2 (germline): SGHTA, FQGNSA. The length of the CDR3 is 15 residues. V gave up 5 bases and J gave up 2 bases, with 16 bases separating them. The CDR3 sequence is CASSPRTASAYEQYF. In nucleotides, the CDR3 is TGTGCCAGCAGCCCTCGGACCGCGTCCGCCTACGAGCAGTACTTC.

This clonotype was picked up many times. This chain connects TRBV12-3 or TRBV12-4 to TRBJ2-1; TRBD2 matches at 10 bases. This CDR3 has 16 residues. The junction had 14 bases not matched to a gene; V was cut back by 5 bases and J by 10 bases. In DNA form, the CDR3 reads TGTGCCAGCAGTCCATTCGGGAGCGGGGGGGCGCAGGAGCAGTTCTTC. Translation: CASSPFGSGGAQEQFF.

The sample holds a few counts of this clonotype. The chain uses TRBV7-9 and TRBJ2-7; weak D call: TRBD2 (6 bases). Germline CDR1 and CDR2: SEHNR and FQNEAQ (reference sequence). This CDR3 is 16 amino acids long. V was trimmed by 0 bases and J by 3 bases, leaving 15 bases between them. For the CDR3, the DNA is TGTGCCAGCAGCTTAGCAGGGCGGGGACGAGACTACGAGCAGTACTTC. It yields the protein CASSLAGRGRDYEQYF.

The chain couples TRBV5-1 to TRBJ1-1, with TRBD1 matching 8 bases. CDR1 SGHRS and CDR2 YFSETQ come from the germline V gene. V trimming: 3 bases; J trimming: 1 base; junction bases outside the gene matches: 8. The CDR3 consists of 16 residues. In nucleotides, the CDR3 is TGCGCCAGCAGCTCGGGGGACAGGAGCCCGAACACTGAAGCTTTCTTT. This translates into CASSSGDRSPNTEAFF.

This clonotype was counted many times. The chain recombines TRBV6-2 or TRBV6-3 with TRBJ1-5, with 7 nucleotides matching TRBD1. The CDR3 consists of 13 residues. With 5 bases clipped from V and 2 bases from J, the junction kept 0 bases outside the gene matches. The germline CDR1 and CDR2 sequences are MNHEY and SVGEGT. The CDR3: CASSDRGNQPQHF. CDR3 sequence (DNA): TGTGCCAGCAGTGACAGGGGCAATCAGCCCCAGCATTTT.

V gene TRBV5-1 combines with J gene TRBJ1-4, with no clear D. The CDR3 has 16 residues. The germline CDR1 and CDR2 sequences are SGHRS and YFSETQ. The ends were cut back, 1 base at V and 0 bases at J, with 10 bases in the middle. Written as DNA, the CDR3 is TGCGCCAGCAGCTTGTATCCGGCTGCAACTAATGAAAAACTGTTTTTT. This encodes CASSLYPAATNEKLFF. Complete variable domain (other parts from reference TRBV5-1 and TRBJ1-4): KAGVTQTPRYLIKTRGQQVTLSCSPISGHRSVSWYQQTPGQGLQFLFEYFSETQRNKGNFPGRFSGRQFSNSRSEMNVSTLELGDSALYLCASSLYPAATNEKLFFGSGTQLSVL.

J is TRBJ2-5 and V is TRBV15, with D tentatively TRBD1 or TRBD2 (6 bases each). The germline V gene has CDR1 LNHNV and CDR2 YYDKDF (reference sequence). The ends were cut back, 0 bases at V and 7 bases at J, with 21 bases in the middle. The CDR3 consists of 17 residues. The CDR3 sequence: CATSRDPPRQDGGTQYF. The CDR3 coding sequence is TGTGCCACCAGCAGAGATCCCCCCCGACAGGACGGGGGGACCCAGTACTTC.

The chain is built from TRBV7-9 and TRBJ1-2; possibly TRBD1 for D (6 bases). The CDR3 is 16 amino acids. CDR1 SEHNR and CDR2 FQNEAQ come from the germline V gene (reference sequence). V was pared by 4 bases and J by 7 bases, with 22 bases between. This chain's CDR3 is CASSSGRDILQRGYTF. CDR3 in DNA: TGTGCCAGCAGCTCTGGACGGGACATCCTTCAACGTGGCTACACCTTC.